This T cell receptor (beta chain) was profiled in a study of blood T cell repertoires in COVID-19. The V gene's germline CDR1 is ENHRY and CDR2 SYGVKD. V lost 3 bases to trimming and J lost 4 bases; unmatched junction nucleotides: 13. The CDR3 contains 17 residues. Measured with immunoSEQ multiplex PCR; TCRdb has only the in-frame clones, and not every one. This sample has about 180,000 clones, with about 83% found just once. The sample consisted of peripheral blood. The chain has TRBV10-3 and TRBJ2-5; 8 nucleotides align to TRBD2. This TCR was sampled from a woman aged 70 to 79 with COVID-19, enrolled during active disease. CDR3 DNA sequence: TGTGCCATCAGTGACTTCGGGCAGCGGGAGAGGGCAGAGACCCAGTACTTC. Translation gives CAISDFGQRERAETQYF.